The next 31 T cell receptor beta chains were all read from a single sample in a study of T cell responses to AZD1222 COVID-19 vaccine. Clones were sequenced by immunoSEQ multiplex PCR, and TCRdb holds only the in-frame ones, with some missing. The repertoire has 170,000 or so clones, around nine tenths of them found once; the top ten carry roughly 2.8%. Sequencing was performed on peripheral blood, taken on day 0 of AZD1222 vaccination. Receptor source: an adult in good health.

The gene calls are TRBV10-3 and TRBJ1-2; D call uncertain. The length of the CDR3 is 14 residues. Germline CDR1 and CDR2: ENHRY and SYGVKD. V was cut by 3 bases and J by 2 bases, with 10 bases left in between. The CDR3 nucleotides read TGTGCCATCAGTGATGAATCCCGGAACTATGGCTACACCTTC. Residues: CAISDESRNYGYTF.

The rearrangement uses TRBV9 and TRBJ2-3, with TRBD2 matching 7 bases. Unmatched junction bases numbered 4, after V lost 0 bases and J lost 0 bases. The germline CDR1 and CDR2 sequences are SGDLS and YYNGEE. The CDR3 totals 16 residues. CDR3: CASSVGARGSTDTQYF. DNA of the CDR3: TGTGCCAGCAGCGTAGGAGCGCGGGGGAGCACAGATACGCAGTATTTT.

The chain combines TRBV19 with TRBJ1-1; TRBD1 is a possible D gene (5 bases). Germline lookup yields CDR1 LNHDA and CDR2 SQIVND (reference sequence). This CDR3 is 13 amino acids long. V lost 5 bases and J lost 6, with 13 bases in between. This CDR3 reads CASSWDGESEAFF. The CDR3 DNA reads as TGTGCCAGTAGTTGGGACGGAGAGTCTGAAGCTTTCTTT. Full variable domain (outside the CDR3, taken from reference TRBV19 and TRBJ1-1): DGGITQSPKYLFRKEGQNVTLSCEQNLNHDAMYWYRQDPGQGLRLIYYSQIVNDFQKGDIAEGYSVSREKKESFPLTVTSAQKNPTAFYLCASSWDGESEAFFGQGTRLTVV.

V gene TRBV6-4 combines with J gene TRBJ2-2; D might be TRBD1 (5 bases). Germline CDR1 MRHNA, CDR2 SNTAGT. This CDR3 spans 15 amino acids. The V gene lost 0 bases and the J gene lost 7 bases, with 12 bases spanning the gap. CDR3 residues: CASSDSGTGVGELFF. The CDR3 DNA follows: TGTGCCAGCAGTGACTCAGGAACAGGCGTCGGGGAGCTGTTTTTT.

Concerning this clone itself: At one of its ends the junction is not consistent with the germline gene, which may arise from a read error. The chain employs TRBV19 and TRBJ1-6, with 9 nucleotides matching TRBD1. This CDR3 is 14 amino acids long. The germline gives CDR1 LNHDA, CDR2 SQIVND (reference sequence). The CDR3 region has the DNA TGTGCCAGTGCCCGGGACAGGGATGGTTCACCTCTCCACTTT. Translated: CASARDRDGSPLHF.

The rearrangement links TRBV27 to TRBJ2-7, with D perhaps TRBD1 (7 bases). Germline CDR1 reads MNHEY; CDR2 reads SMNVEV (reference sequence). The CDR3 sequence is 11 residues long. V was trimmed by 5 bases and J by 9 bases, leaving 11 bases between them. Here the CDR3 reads CASSRRDRQYF. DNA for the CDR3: TGTGCCAGCAGTCGGAGGGACAGGCAGTACTTC.

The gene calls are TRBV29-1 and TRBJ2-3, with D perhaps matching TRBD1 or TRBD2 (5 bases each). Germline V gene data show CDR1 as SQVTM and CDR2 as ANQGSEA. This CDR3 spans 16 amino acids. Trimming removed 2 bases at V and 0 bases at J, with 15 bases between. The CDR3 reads CSVELVGTISTDTQYF. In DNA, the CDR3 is TGCAGCGTTGAACTGGTGGGGACGATAAGCACAGATACGCAGTATTTT.

For the CDR3, the DNA is TGTGCCACCAGTGACCGCCGGGCAGGAAACAATGAGCAGTTCTTC. It yields the protein CATSDRRAGNNEQFF. V usage is TRBV24-1 and J usage is TRBJ2-1; no clear D. Germline V gene lookup returns CDR1 KGHDR and CDR2 SFDVKD. The V and J ends lost 4 bases and 5 bases respectively, with 14 bases between them. The CDR3 is 15 amino acids.

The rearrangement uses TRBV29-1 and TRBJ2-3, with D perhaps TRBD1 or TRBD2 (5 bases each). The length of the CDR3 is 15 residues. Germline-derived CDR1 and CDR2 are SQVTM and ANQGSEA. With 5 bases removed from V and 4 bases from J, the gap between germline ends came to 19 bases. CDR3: CSVPWGKGLADTQYF. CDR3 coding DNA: TGCAGCGTTCCCTGGGGGAAGGGGTTGGCAGATACGCAGTATTTT.

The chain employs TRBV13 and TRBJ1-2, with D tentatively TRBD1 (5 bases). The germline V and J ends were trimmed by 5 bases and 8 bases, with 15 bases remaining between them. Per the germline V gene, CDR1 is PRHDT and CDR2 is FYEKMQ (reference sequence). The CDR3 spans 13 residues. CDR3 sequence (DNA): TGTGCCAGCAGCACCCGAGGGACGCGAGGCTACACCTTC. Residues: CASSTRGTRGYTF.

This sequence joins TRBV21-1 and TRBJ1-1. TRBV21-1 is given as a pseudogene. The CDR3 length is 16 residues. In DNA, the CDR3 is TGTGCCAGCAGCAAAGTGAGCGGGTTCGGGAACACTGAAGCTTTCTTT. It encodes CASSKVSGFGNTEAFF.

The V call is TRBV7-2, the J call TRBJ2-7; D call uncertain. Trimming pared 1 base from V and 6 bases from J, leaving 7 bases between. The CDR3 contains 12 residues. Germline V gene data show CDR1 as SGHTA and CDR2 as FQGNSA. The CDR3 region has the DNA TGTGCCAGCAGCTTAGTGACAAGCGAGCAGTACTTC. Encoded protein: CASSLVTSEQYF. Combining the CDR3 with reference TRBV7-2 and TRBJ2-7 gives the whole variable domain GAGVSQSPSNKVTEKGKDVELRCDPISGHTALYWYRQSLGQGLEFLIYFQGNSAPDKSGLPSDRFSAERTGGSVSTLTIQRTQQEDSAVYLCASSLVTSEQYFGPGTRLTVT.

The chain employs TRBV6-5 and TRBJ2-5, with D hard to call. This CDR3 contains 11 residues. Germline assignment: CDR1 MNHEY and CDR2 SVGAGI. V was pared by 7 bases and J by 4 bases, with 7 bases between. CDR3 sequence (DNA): TGTGCCAGCACATTCGGAGAGACCCAGTACTTC. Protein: CASTFGETQYF.

The CDR3 protein is CASSPPGANVLTF. The CDR3 region has the DNA TGTGCCAGCAGCCCCCCTGGGGCCAACGTCCTGACTTTC. This chain connects TRBV6-5 to TRBJ2-6; D remains unclear. V was trimmed by 6 bases and J by 2 bases, leaving 5 bases between them. Germline assignment: CDR1 MNHEY and CDR2 SVGAGI. This CDR3 has 13 residues.

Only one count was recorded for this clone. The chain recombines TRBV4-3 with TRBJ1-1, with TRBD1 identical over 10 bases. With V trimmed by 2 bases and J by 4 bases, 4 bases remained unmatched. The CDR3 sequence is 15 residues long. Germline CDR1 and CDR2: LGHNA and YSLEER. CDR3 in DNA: TGCGCCAGCAGCCAATCAAGGACAGGGGGCACTGAAGCTTTCTTT. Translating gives CASSQSRTGGTEAFF.

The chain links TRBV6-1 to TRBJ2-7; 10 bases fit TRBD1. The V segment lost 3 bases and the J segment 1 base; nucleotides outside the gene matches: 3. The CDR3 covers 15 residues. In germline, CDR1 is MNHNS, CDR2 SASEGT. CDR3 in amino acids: CASSDPGQGSYEQYF. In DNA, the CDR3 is TGTGCCAGCAGTGATCCGGGACAGGGGTCCTACGAGCAGTACTTC.

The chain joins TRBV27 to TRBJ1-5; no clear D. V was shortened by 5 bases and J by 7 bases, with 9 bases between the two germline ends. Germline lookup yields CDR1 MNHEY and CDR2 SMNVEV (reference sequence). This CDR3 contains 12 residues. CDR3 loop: CASSTLTQPQHF. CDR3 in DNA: TGTGCCAGCAGTACTCTCACCCAGCCCCAGCATTTT.

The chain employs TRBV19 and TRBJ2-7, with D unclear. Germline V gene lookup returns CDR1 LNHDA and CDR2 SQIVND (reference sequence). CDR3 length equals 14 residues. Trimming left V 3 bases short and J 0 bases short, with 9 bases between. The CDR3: CASSMSATSYEQYF. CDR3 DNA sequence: TGTGCCAGTAGTATGTCGGCGACCTCCTACGAGCAGTACTTC.

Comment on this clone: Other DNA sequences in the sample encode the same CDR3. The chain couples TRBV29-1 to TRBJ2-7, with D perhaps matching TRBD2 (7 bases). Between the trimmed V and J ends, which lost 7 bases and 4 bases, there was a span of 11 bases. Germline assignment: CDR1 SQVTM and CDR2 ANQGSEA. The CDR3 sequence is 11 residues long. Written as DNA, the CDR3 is TGCAGCGCTGGGGGGGCATACGAGCAGTACTTC. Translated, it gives CSAGGAYEQYF.

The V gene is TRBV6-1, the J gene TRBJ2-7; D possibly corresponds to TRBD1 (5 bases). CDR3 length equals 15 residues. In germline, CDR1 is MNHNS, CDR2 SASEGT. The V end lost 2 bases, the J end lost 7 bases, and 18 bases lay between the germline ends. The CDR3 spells CASSERGWKHEEQYF. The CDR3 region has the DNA TGTGCCAGCAGTGAAAGGGGTTGGAAGCATGAAGAGCAGTACTTC.

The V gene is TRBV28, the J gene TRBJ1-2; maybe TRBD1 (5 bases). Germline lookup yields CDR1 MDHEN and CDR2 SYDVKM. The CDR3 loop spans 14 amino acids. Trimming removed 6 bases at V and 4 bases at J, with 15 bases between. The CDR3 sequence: CASSLSGGGYGYTF. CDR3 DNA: TGTGCCAGCAGCCTTTCGGGGGGTGGCTATGGCTACACCTTC.

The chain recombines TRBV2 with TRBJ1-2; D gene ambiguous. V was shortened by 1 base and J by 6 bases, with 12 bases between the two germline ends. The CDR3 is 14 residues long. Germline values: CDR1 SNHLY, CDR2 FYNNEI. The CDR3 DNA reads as TGTGCCAGCAGTGAAGGGGTGGTTATGAATGGCTACACCTTC. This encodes CASSEGVVMNGYTF.

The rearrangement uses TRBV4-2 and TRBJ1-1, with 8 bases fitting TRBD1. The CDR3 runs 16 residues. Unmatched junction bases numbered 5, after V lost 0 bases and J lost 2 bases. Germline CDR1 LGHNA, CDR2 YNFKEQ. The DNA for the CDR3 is TGTGCCAGCAGCCAAGATCCGGGGACAGGTAACACTGAAGCTTTCTTT. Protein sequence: CASSQDPGTGNTEAFF.

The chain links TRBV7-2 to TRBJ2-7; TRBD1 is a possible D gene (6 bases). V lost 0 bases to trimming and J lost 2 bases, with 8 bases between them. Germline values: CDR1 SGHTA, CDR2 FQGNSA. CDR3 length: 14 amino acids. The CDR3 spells CASSLAQGPYEQYF. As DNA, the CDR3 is TGTGCCAGCAGCTTAGCGCAGGGGCCCTACGAGCAGTACTTC.

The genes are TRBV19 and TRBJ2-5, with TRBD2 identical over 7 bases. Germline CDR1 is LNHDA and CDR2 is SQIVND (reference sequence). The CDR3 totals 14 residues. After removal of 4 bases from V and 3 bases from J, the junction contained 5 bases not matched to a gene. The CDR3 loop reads CASSSGRGKETQYF. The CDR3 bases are TGTGCCAGTAGTAGCGGGCGGGGGAAAGAGACCCAGTACTTC.

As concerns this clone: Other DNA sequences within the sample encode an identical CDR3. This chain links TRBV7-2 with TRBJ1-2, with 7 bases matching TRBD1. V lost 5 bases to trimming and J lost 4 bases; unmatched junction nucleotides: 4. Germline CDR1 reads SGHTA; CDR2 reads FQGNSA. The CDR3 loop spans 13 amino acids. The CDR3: CASSPGTVYGYTF. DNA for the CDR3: TGTGCCAGCAGCCCCGGGACAGTCTATGGCTACACCTTC.

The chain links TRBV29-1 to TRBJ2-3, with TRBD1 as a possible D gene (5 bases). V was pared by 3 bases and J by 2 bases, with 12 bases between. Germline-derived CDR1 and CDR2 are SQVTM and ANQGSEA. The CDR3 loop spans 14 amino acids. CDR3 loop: CSVDDGAVTDTQYF. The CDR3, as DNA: TGCAGCGTTGATGATGGGGCGGTCACAGATACGCAGTATTTT.

CDR3 loop: CASSEEQGFGTLHF. CDR3 bases: TGTGCCAGCAGTGAAGAACAGGGTTTCGGGACCCTCCACTTT. V gene TRBV6-1 combines with J gene TRBJ1-6, with TRBD1 as a possible D gene (6 bases). V lost 1 base to trimming and J lost 14 bases, with 15 bases between them. Germline V gives CDR1 MNHNS, CDR2 SASEGT. The CDR3 totals 14 residues.

CDR3 loop: CASSGEGILGLNYGYTF. CDR3 in DNA: TGTGCCAGCTCCGGAGAGGGGATACTTGGGCTTAACTATGGCTACACCTTC. The gene calls are TRBV9 and TRBJ1-2, with D tentatively TRBD1 (5 bases). This CDR3 comprises 17 residues. The germline V and J ends were trimmed by 7 bases and 1 base, with 23 bases remaining between them. Germline CDR1 reads SGDLS; CDR2 reads YYNGEE.

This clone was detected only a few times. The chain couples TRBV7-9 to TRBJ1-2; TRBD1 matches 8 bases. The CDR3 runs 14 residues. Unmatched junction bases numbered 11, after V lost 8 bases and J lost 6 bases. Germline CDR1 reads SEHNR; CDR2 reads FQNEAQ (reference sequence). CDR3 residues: CASESRGRSDGYTF. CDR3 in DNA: TGTGCCAGCGAAAGCAGGGGGCGTAGTGATGGCTACACCTTC.

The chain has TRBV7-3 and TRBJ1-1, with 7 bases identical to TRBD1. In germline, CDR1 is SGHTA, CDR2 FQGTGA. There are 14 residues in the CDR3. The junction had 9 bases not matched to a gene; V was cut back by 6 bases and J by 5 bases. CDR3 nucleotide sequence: TGTGCCAGCAGGTCCGGACAGGTCAATACTGAAGCTTTCTTT. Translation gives CASRSGQVNTEAFF.